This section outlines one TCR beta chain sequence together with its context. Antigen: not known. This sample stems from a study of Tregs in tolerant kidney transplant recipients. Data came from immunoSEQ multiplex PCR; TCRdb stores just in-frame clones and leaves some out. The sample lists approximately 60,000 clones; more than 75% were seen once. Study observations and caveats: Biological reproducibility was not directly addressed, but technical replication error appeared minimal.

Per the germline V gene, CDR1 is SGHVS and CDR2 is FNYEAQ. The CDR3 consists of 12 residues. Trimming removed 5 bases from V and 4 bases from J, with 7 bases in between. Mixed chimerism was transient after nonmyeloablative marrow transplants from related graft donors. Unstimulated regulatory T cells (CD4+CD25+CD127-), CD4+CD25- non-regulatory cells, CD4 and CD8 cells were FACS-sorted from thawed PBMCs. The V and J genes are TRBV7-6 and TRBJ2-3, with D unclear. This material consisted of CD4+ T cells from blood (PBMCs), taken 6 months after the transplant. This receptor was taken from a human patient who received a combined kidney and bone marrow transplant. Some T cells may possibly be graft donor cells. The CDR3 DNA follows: TGTGCCAGCAGCGGCCGCTCAGATACGCAGTATTTT. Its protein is CASSGRSDTQYF.